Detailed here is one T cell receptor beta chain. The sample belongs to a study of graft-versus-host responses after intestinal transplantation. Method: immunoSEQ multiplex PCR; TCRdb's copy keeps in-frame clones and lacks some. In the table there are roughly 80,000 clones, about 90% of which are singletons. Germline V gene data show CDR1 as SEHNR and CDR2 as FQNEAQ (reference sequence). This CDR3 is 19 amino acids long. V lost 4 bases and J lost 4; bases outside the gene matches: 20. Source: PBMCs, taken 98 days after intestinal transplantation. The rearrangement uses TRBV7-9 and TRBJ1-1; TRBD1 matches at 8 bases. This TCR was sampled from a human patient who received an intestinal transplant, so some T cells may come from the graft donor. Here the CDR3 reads CASSSTFSRGQGVGTEAFF. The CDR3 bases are TGTGCCAGCAGCTCCACATTTAGTCGAGGACAGGGAGTCGGCACTGAAGCTTTCTTT.